This T cell receptor beta chain was retrieved from a study of shared clonotypes between healthy human individuals. The protocol was immunoSEQ multiplex PCR, while the TCRdb copy is restricted to in-frame clones and leaves out a portion. This table holds 900,000 to 1,200,000 clones, around 78% found once. The CDR3 has 15 residues. With 1 base removed from V and 7 bases from J, the gap between germline ends came to 16 bases. The germline V gene encodes CDR1 SGHTA and CDR2 FQGNSA. This clone was found a few times. The V call is TRBV7-2, the J call TRBJ1-2, with D possibly being TRBD1 (6 bases). The TCR originated in a man aged 18-30 years in good health. Some clones in this sample may be carry-over from other donors' samples. Input material: memory CD4+ T cells from PBMCs. Described subset: CD45RA-negative fraction. The CDR3 nucleotides are TGTGCCAGCAGCTTAGATCACAGGGTTGTGCGTGGCTACACCTTC. The encoded protein is CASSLDHRVVRGYTF.